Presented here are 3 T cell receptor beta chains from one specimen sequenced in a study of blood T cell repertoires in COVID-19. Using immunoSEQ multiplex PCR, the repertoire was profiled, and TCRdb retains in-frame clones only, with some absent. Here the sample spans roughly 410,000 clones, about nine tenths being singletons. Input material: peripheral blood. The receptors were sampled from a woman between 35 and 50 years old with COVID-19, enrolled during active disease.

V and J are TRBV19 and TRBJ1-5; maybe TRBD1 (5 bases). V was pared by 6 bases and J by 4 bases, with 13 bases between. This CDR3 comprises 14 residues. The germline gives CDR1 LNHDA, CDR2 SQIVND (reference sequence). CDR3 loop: CASRPPQANQPQHF. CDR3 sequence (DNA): TGTGCCAGTAGACCTCCACAGGCGAATCAGCCCCAGCATTTT.

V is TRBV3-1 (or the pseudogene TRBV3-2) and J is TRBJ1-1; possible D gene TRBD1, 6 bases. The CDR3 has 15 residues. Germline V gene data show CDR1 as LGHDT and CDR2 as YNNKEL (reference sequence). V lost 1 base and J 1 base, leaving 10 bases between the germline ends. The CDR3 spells CASSQGQGGNTEAFF. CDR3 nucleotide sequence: TGTGCCAGCAGCCAAGGTCAAGGGGGGAACACTGAAGCTTTCTTT.

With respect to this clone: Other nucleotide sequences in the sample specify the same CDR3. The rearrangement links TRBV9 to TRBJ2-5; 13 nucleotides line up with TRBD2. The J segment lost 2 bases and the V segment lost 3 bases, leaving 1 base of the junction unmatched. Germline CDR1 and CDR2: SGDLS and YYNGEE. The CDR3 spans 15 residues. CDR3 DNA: TGTGCCAGCAGCGCGACTAGCGGGGGGCAAGAGACCCAGTACTTC. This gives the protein CASSATSGGQETQYF.